This T cell receptor beta chain was retrieved from a study of Ad26.COV2.S vaccination and SARS-CoV-2 variants. Repertoires were generated with immunoSEQ multiplex PCR, while TCRdb's copy carries only in-frame clones and drops some. The repertoire holds about 320,000 clones, with 70% to 90% as singletons. The germline gives CDR1 SNHLY, CDR2 FYNNEI. V lost 0 bases to trimming and J lost 0 bases, with 9 bases between them. This CDR3 region has 16 residues. This sample's treatment: roughly 19 received Ad26.COV2.S at low or high dose, single or two shots; 5 received placebo; per-sample allocation not given. Sample collection was performed on day 63 after the first vaccine or placebo injection.

The chain is built from TRBV2 and TRBJ2-1, with a tentative D call TRBD1 (6 bases). This TCR came from a person between 18 and 65 years old who received the Ad26.COV2.S COVID-19 vaccine or a placebo. Sequencing used peripheral blood, obtained in a trial of Ad26.COV2.S vaccine versus placebo. DNA for the CDR3: TGTGCCAGCAGTGAAGCGCAAGGGGGCTCCTACAATGAGCAGTTCTTC. Its translation is CASSEAQGGSYNEQFF.